One sample yielded the 32 T cell receptor beta chains listed below, sequenced in a study of cytomegalovirus exposure and HLA in healthy donors. Researchers ran the PCR with 60 Vbeta and 13 Jbeta primers. The assay was immunoSEQ multiplex PCR, and TCRdb's table has in-frame clones only and misses some. The data contain around 150,000 clones, roughly 76% of them seen just once; the ten biggest clones take up over 10%. The sample comprised PBMCs. These receptors originate from a woman aged 50 to 65 in good health and CMV-seronegative.

The table lists this clone with a few counts. This chain links TRBV28 with TRBJ1-3, with D maybe TRBD1 (6 bases). The V and J ends lost 3 bases and 3 bases respectively, with 6 bases between them. The germline CDR1 and CDR2 sequences are MDHEN and SYDVKM. The CDR3 has 13 amino acids. The CDR3 sequence is CASSFRGGNTIYF. For the CDR3, the DNA is TGTGCCAGCAGTTTCAGGGGTGGAAACACCATATATTTT.

As to this clone: Compared with germline, one end of the junction differs, possibly owing to a read error. This chain links TRBV7-9 with TRBJ2-1, with TRBD2 identical over 12 bases. The CDR3 totals 15 residues. Per the germline V gene, CDR1 is SEHNR and CDR2 is FQNEAQ (reference sequence). CDR3 DNA sequence: TGTTCCAGCAGCCGACTAGCGGGAGACTACAATGAGCAGTTCTTC. Its protein product is CSSSRLAGDYNEQFF.

The J gene is TRBJ2-7, the V gene TRBV28; 9 bases fit TRBD2. This CDR3 has 16 residues. Germline loops: CDR1 MDHEN, CDR2 SYDVKM. The J segment lost 5 bases and the V segment lost 2 bases, leaving 10 bases of the junction unmatched. The CDR3 region is CASSLRSWLAGNEQYF. DNA for the CDR3: TGTGCCAGCAGTTTACGATCCTGGCTAGCGGGGAACGAGCAGTACTTC.

This chain connects TRBV7-8 to TRBJ2-7; 8 nucleotides align to TRBD1. This CDR3 comprises 15 residues. J lost 0 bases, V lost 4 bases, and 5 bases had no gene match. Looked up from germline, CDR1 is SGHVS and CDR2 is FQNEAQ. The CDR3 region has the DNA TGTGCCAGCAGCTCCTCTACAGGGGGCTCCTACGAGCAGTACTTC. Its protein is CASSSSTGGSYEQYF.

The CDR3 sequence: CASSLHFSRGAGSEKLFF. The DNA of the CDR3 is TGTGCCAGCAGTCTTCATTTCAGCCGGGGTGCGGGTAGTGAAAAACTGTTTTTT. The rearrangement joins TRBV25-1 to TRBJ1-4; D remains ambiguous. The CDR3 is made up of 18 amino acids. Per germline, CDR1 MGHDK and CDR2 SYGVNS. The V gene lost 5 bases and the J gene lost 7 bases, with 26 bases spanning the gap.

This clone was recorded a few times. The V and J genes are TRBV2 and TRBJ2-5, with D tentatively TRBD1 (5 bases). Germline lookup yields CDR1 SNHLY and CDR2 FYNNEI. Trimming took 10 bases from V and 2 from J, leaving 17 bases between them. The CDR3 is 14 amino acids. The CDR3 DNA follows: TGTGCCACCCCCACTTCGACAGAACAAGAGACCCAGTACTTC. Protein sequence: CATPTSTEQETQYF.

This clone has a single count. The V call is TRBV7-9, the J call TRBJ2-7, with D tentatively TRBD2 (6 bases). The germline V gene has CDR1 SEHNR and CDR2 FQNEAQ (reference sequence). V was trimmed by 5 bases and J by 2 bases, leaving 16 bases between them. CDR3 size: 15 residues. CDR3: CASSQAGAYTYEQYF. CDR3 coding DNA: TGTGCCAGCAGCCAAGCGGGCGCGTACACCTACGAGCAGTACTTC.

The chain joins TRBV11-2 to TRBJ2-2, with a possible D match to TRBD2 (5 bases). Germline assignment: CDR1 SGHAT and CDR2 FQNNGV. This CDR3 region has 15 residues. V was pared by 5 bases and J by 6 bases, with 16 bases between. CDR3 sequence reads: CASSPVGAPSGELFF. The CDR3 DNA reads as TGTGCCAGCAGCCCTGTGGGAGCTCCCTCCGGGGAGCTGTTTTTT.

The J gene is TRBJ2-5, the V gene TRBV7-9, with D perhaps matching TRBD2 (5 bases). From germline, CDR1 is SEHNR and CDR2 FQNEAQ (reference sequence). Trimming pared 6 bases from V and 7 bases from J, leaving 12 bases between. The CDR3 extends over 12 amino acids. The CDR3 nucleotides are TGTGCCAGCAGGGAGACTGAGGGGACCCAGTACTTC. It yields the protein CASRETEGTQYF.

This clone was observed a few times. The J gene is TRBJ2-5, the V gene TRBV7-2; D possibly corresponds to TRBD2 (6 bases). In germline, CDR1 is SGHTA, CDR2 FQGNSA. Trimming stripped 2 bases from V and 4 bases from J, with 14 bases between. This CDR3 has 15 residues. The CDR3 DNA is TGTGCCAGCAGCTTACGGAGGGGTTCGGGAGAGACCCAGTACTTC. This translates into CASSLRRGSGETQYF.

The gene calls are TRBV28 and TRBJ2-5; TRBD1 matches 10 bases. V lost 6 bases, J lost 3 bases, and 7 bases stayed unmatched. There are 15 residues in the CDR3. Germline V gene data show CDR1 as MDHEN and CDR2 as SYDVKM. In DNA, the CDR3 is TGTGCCAGCAGCGGCGGGGACAGGGGTAAAGAGACCCAGTACTTC. Protein sequence: CASSGGDRGKETQYF.

This clone was detected only once. The chain combines TRBV7-9 with TRBJ1-2; D gene unclear. The ends were cut back, 4 bases at V and 1 base at J, with 16 bases in the middle. Germline CDR1 and CDR2: SEHNR and FQNEAQ (reference sequence). This CDR3 has 16 residues. In nucleotides, the CDR3 is TGTGCCAGCAGCTCCTCTCAGCCTAGTCTTAACTATGGCTACACCTTC. It translates to CASSSSQPSLNYGYTF.

V usage is TRBV18 and J usage is TRBJ1-6; no firm D call. Germline loops: CDR1 KGHSH, CDR2 LQKENI. The CDR3 extends over 17 amino acids. The ends were cut back, 3 bases at V and 0 bases at J, with 12 bases in the middle. This CDR3 is CASSPGVGSSYNSPLHF. The CDR3 region has the DNA TGTGCCAGCTCACCTGGAGTTGGGAGCTCCTATAATTCACCCCTCCACTTT.

The V gene is TRBV5-4, the J gene TRBJ2-7; 12 bases align to TRBD2. This CDR3 contains 14 residues. The germline CDR1 and CDR2 sequences are SGHNT and YYREEE (reference sequence). Trimming at V came to 4 bases and at J to 7 bases, leaving 6 bases not matched to a gene. The CDR3 loop reads CASSAGTSGWEQYF. The DNA of the CDR3 is TGTGCCAGCAGCGCCGGGACTAGCGGGTGGGAGCAGTACTTC.

This rearrangement joins TRBV5-1 to TRBJ2-7, with 8 bases identical to TRBD1. V shed 4 bases, J shed 3 bases, and the junction held 12 bases outside the gene matches. In germline, CDR1 is SGHRS, CDR2 YFSETQ. This CDR3 comprises 16 residues. CDR3 loop: CASSPLGQGAYYEQYF. CDR3 DNA sequence: TGCGCCAGCAGCCCTCTCGGGCAGGGGGCTTACTACGAGCAGTACTTC.

This rearrangement joins TRBV29-1 to TRBJ2-7, with TRBD1 matching 10 bases. The CDR3 runs to 13 residues. Germline-derived CDR1 and CDR2 are SQVTM and ANQGSEA. The V and J ends lost 4 bases and 5 bases, in that order; junction bases with no gene match: 5. The CDR3 DNA reads TGCAGCGTTGTCCGGGACAGGGGAAACGAGCAGTACTTC. Translation: CSVVRDRGNEQYF.

The DNA of the CDR3 is TGTGCCAGCAAGTCCCGCGAGAGCACCGGGGAGCTGTTTTTT. Residues: CASKSRESTGELFF. The chain combines TRBV28 with TRBJ2-2; D gene unclear. Trimming stripped 7 bases from V and 4 bases from J, with 13 bases between. Germline-derived CDR1 and CDR2 are MDHEN and SYDVKM. The CDR3 length is 14 residues.

The chain couples TRBV19 to TRBJ1-6; D is possibly TRBD1 (5 bases). The V gene's germline CDR1 is LNHDA and CDR2 SQIVND (reference sequence). Between the trimmed V and J ends, which lost 10 bases and 8 bases, there was a span of 12 bases. This CDR3 region has 12 residues. CDR3 amino acids: CANGGLDSPLHF. The CDR3 DNA reads as TGTGCCAACGGGGGATTGGATTCACCCCTCCACTTT.

This chain links TRBV28 with TRBJ1-1; 7 bases are a match to TRBD1. The junction had 9 bases not matched to a gene; V was cut back by 3 bases and J by 5 bases. Germline values: CDR1 MDHEN, CDR2 SYDVKM. The CDR3 is 15 residues long. CDR3 protein: CASSLTMTGKTEAFF. CDR3 nucleotide sequence: TGTGCCAGCAGTTTGACCATGACAGGGAAGACTGAAGCTTTCTTT. Full variable domain (missing parts from reference TRBV28 and TRBJ1-1): DVKVTQSSRYLVKRTGEKVFLECVQDMDHENMFWYRQDPGLGLRLIYFSYDVKMKEKGDIPEGYSVSREKKERFSLILESASTNQTSMYLCASSLTMTGKTEAFFGQGTRLTVV.

This rearrangement joins TRBV19 to TRBJ2-1, with 7 bases that match TRBD1. Germline assignment: CDR1 LNHDA and CDR2 SQIVND (reference sequence). This CDR3 spans 15 amino acids. V was clipped by 3 bases and J by 3 bases; unmatched bases: 5. CDR3 in amino acids: CASSMEGQDYNEQFF. CDR3 nucleotides: TGTGCCAGTAGTATGGAAGGACAGGACTACAATGAGCAGTTCTTC.

The chain recombines TRBV7-2 with TRBJ2-7; 8 bases map to TRBD2. The V gene's germline CDR1 is SGHTA and CDR2 FQGNSA. CDR3 length equals 15 residues. V trimming: 3 bases; J trimming: 4 bases; junction bases outside the gene matches: 8. The CDR3 loop is CASSFKAGGTYEQYF. As DNA, the CDR3 is TGTGCCAGCAGCTTTAAGGCGGGGGGAACGTACGAGCAGTACTTC.

The chain recombines TRBV5-1 with TRBJ1-4; the D gene is possibly TRBD1 (5 bases). CDR3 length equals 14 residues. V lost 4 bases and J lost 5, with 12 bases in between. Germline V gene data show CDR1 as SGHRS and CDR2 as YFSETQ. CDR3 nucleotides: TGCGCCAGCAGCCGGCCAGGGCAAAATGAAAAACTGTTTTTT. Translation gives CASSRPGQNEKLFF. Based on the CDR3 plus reference TRBV5-1 and TRBJ1-4, the full variable domain is KAGVTQTPRYLIKTRGQQVTLSCSPISGHRSVSWYQQTPGQGLQFLFEYFSETQRNKGNFPGRFSGRQFSNSRSEMNVSTLELGDSALYLCASSRPGQNEKLFFGSGTQLSVL.

The V call is TRBV28, the J call TRBJ2-5; 15 nucleotides match TRBD2. Trimming cost V 4 bases and J 5 bases; bases outside gene matches: 8. The CDR3 is made up of 17 amino acids. From germline, CDR1 is MDHEN and CDR2 SYDVKM. Here the CDR3 reads CASSSRTSGRALETQYF. The CDR3, as DNA: TGTGCCAGCAGTTCCCGGACTAGCGGGAGGGCCCTGGAGACCCAGTACTTC.

The V call is TRBV2, the J call TRBJ2-7; 10 nucleotides agree with TRBD2. Trimming removed 7 bases from V and 7 bases from J; junction bases left unmatched: 13. The CDR3 has 15 residues. Germline lookup yields CDR1 SNHLY and CDR2 FYNNEI. The DNA of the CDR3 is TGTGCCAGCAAGAGCCTCGGGACTAGCGTTGATGAGCAGTACTTC. This gives the protein CASKSLGTSVDEQYF.

The chain joins TRBV11-1 to TRBJ2-2, with TRBD2 identical over 9 bases. This CDR3 has 16 residues. The germline V gene encodes CDR1 SGHAT and CDR2 FQDESV (reference sequence). The J segment lost 8 bases and the V segment lost 6 bases, leaving 13 bases of the junction unmatched. CDR3 DNA: TGTGCCAGCAGGGGAGAGGGACTAGCCCTCTCGGGGGAGCTGTTTTTT. It codes for CASRGEGLALSGELFF. Full variable domain (outside the CDR3, taken from reference TRBV11-1 and TRBJ2-2): EAEVAQSPRYKITEKSQAVAFWCDPISGHATLYWYRQILGQGPELLVQFQDESVVDDSQLPKDRFSAERLKGVDSTLKIQPAELGDSAMYLCASRGEGLALSGELFFGEGSRLTVL.

The chain carries TRBV29-1 and TRBJ2-4, with D tentatively TRBD1 (5 bases). The CDR3 length is 11 residues. The germline V and J ends were trimmed by 4 bases and 5 bases, with 6 bases remaining between them. The V gene's germline CDR1 is SQVTM and CDR2 ANQGSEA. CDR3 loop: CSVARENIQYF. CDR3 coding DNA: TGCAGCGTTGCCAGGGAAAACATTCAGTACTTC.

The genes are TRBV5-1 and TRBJ2-5, with 9 bases matching TRBD2. There are 14 residues in the CDR3. The germline V gene has CDR1 SGHRS and CDR2 YFSETQ. J lost 4 bases, V lost 4 bases, and 5 bases had no gene match. Written as DNA, the CDR3 is TGCGCCAGCAGCAGGGTTAGCGGGAGAGAGACCCAGTACTTC. It specifies CASSRVSGRETQYF.

This chain links TRBV9 with TRBJ2-2, with TRBD2 identical over 11 bases. With V trimmed by 3 bases and J by 2 bases, 9 bases remained unmatched. The V gene's germline CDR1 is SGDLS and CDR2 YYNGEE. The CDR3 has 18 amino acids. CDR3 in amino acids: CASSAAVLAGGNTGELFF. DNA of the CDR3: TGTGCCAGCAGCGCAGCAGTTCTAGCGGGGGGAAACACCGGGGAGCTGTTTTTT.

The chain recombines TRBV7-2 with TRBJ2-5, with 10 bases fitting TRBD1. Trimming at V came to 5 bases and at J to 3 bases, leaving 6 bases not matched to a gene. The CDR3 length is 15 residues. Germline values: CDR1 SGHTA, CDR2 FQGNSA. For the CDR3, the DNA is TGTGCCAGCAGCCTCGACAGGGGGCGAGAAGAGACCCAGTACTTC. It codes for CASSLDRGREETQYF.

This chain links TRBV4-2 with TRBJ2-2; TRBD2 matches at 9 bases. Losses at the gene ends were 3 bases for V and 3 bases for J; bases not matched to a gene: 5. Germline loops: CDR1 LGHNA, CDR2 YNFKEQ. The CDR3 loop spans 16 amino acids. CDR3 DNA sequence: TGTGCCAGCAGCCAGGAGGCGGGAGGGCACACCGGGGAGCTGTTTTTT. Protein sequence: CASSQEAGGHTGELFF.

This clone was seen once. The rearrangement joins TRBV28 to TRBJ2-3; 9 bases fit TRBD2. Germline lookup yields CDR1 MDHEN and CDR2 SYDVKM. The CDR3 length is 14 residues. J was trimmed by 5 bases and V by 6 bases; bases with no gene match: 6. The CDR3 DNA is TGTGCCAGCAGCCTAGCGGGAAGAGGAGATACGCAGTATTTT. It is translated as CASSLAGRGDTQYF. The entire variable domain, with the rest obtained from reference TRBV28 and TRBJ2-3, is as follows: DVKVTQSSRYLVKRTGEKVFLECVQDMDHENMFWYRQDPGLGLRLIYFSYDVKMKEKGDIPEGYSVSREKKERFSLILESASTNQTSMYLCASSLAGRGDTQYFGPGTRLTVL.

The chain employs TRBV9 and TRBJ1-1, with 8 nucleotides matching TRBD1. The CDR3 has 14 residues. CDR1 is SGDLS and CDR2 is YYNGEE in the germline V gene. The trim removed 2 bases at V and 4 bases at J, leaving 4 bases unmatched. The CDR3 nucleotides are TGTGCCAGCAGCGTCAGGGGGCAGGGCACTGAAGCTTTCTTT. Its protein is CASSVRGQGTEAFF.